The rows below give T cell receptor beta chains drawn from one sample of a study of blood T cell repertoires in COVID-19. The table came from immunoSEQ multiplex PCR; TCRdb's copy has only in-frame clones and leaves some out. This sample has 130,000 or so clones, with 80% to 90% found just once. The source material was peripheral blood. The receptors were gathered from a man aged 60 to 75 with COVID-19, enrolled during active disease. Both conserved end residues are part of each CDR3. D genes are given only for firm matches. Not every row has a clone size; where given, it reads once, few, many or a size class.

J,D,size,V,CDR3,DNA
TRBJ2-2,TRBD1,-,TRBV7-3,CASSGTGGRTGELFF,TGTGCCAGCAGCGGGACAGGGGGGAGAACCGGGGAGCTGTTTTTT
TRBJ1-4,TRBD1,-,TRBV6-5,CASGSTGVVEKLFF,TGTGCCAGCGGGTCGACAGGGGTTGTGGAAAAACTGTTTTTT
TRBJ2-5,TRBD2,-,TRBV2,CASSERLAGGGETQYF,TGTGCCAGCAGTGAACGTCTAGCGGGGGGTGGAGAGACCCAGTACTTC
TRBJ2-3,-,-,TRBV7-3,CASSRTGGTDTQYF,TGTGCCAGCAGCCGCACCGGGGGCACAGATACGCAGTATTTT
TRBJ1-1,TRBD1,-,TRBV30,CAWATGIIAFF,TGTGCCTGGGCGACAGGGATCATAGCTTTCTTT
TRBJ1-1,TRBD1,-,TRBV24-1,CATSPGQGNTEAFF,TGTGCCACCAGTCCGGGACAGGGGAACACTGAAGCTTTCTTT
TRBJ1-1,-,-,TRBV7-2,CASSPQGNTEAFF,TGTGCCAGCAGCCCACAGGGGAACACTGAAGCTTTCTTT
TRBJ1-1,-,-,TRBV14,CASSQQMNTEAFF,TGTGCCAGCAGCCAACAGATGAACACTGAAGCTTTCTTT
TRBJ2-7,TRBD2,-,TRBV6-5,CASKVRGGPYEQYF,TGTGCCAGCAAAGTGCGGGGAGGGCCCTACGAGCAGTACTTC
TRBJ2-3,-,once,TRBV10-3,CAISGGEGAGDTQYF,TGTGCCATCAGTGGAGGTGAAGGGGCTGGAGATACGCAGTATTTT
TRBJ1-2,TRBD1,-,TRBV27,CASSPDRGHGYTF,TGTGCCAGCAGTCCGGACAGGGGACACGGCTACACCTTC
TRBJ2-7,-,-,TRBV25-1,CASSETHQGEQYF,TGTGCCAGCAGTGAGACACACCAGGGCGAGCAGTACTTC
TRBJ1-1,-,-,TRBV11-2,CASSPRNRAGGTEAFF,TGTGCCAGCAGCCCAAGAAACAGGGCCGGTGGCACTGAAGCTTTCTTT
TRBJ1-2,-,-,TRBV7-2,CASSLVGQHQNGYTF,TGTGCCAGCAGCTTAGTCGGACAGCACCAAAATGGCTACACCTTC
TRBJ1-1,-,-,TRBV29-1,CSVEKGGTEAFF,TGCAGCGTTGAGAAGGGGGGGACTGAAGCTTTCTTT
TRBJ1-1,-,-,TRBV19,CASSIQGLTEAFF,TGTGCCAGTAGTATACAGGGACTTACTGAAGCTTTCTTT
TRBJ1-3,-,-,TRBV10-2,CASSGSLRGFSGNTIYF,TGCGCCAGCAGTGGTTCGCTTAGAGGGTTCTCTGGAAACACCATATATTTT
TRBJ1-2,TRBD1,-,TRBV12-5,CASGFRDRNYGYTF,TGTGCTAGTGGTTTCCGGGACAGAAACTATGGCTACACCTTC